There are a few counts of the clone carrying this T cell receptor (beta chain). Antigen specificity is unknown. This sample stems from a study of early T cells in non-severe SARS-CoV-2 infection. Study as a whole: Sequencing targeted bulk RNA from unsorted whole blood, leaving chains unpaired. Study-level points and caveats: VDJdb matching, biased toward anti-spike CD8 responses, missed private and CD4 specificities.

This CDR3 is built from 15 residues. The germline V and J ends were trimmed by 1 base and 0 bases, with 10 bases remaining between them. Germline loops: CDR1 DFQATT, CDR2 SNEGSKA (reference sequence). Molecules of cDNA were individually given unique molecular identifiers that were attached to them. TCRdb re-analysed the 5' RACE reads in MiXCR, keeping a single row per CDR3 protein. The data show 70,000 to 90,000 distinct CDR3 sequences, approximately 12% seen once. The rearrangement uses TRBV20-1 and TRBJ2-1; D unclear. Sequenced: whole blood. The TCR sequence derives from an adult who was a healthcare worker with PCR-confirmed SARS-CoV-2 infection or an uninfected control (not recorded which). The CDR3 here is CSARGERSSYNEQFF. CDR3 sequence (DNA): TGCAGTGCTAGAGGGGAAAGAAGCTCCTACAATGAGCAGTTCTTC.